The T cell receptor beta chain under discussion was sequenced for a study of blood T cell repertoires in COVID-19. Looking at the study overall: The United States, Italy and Spain were the sources of the acute and convalescent COVID-19 samples. The cDNA or gDNA used as material had been derived from T cells, B-cell-depleted T cells, or PBMCs.

This CDR3 contains 18 residues. Germline CDR1 and CDR2: ENHRY and SYGVKD. The V segment lost 4 bases and the J segment 0 bases; nucleotides outside the gene matches: 7. Per the original methods: Reference gene primers were amplified, and this amplification served to estimate nucleated cell counts. Using immunoSEQ multiplex PCR, the repertoire was profiled, and TCRdb retains in-frame clones only, with some absent. V, J and clone size reflect that table, while D and trimming were determined from the DNA. Counted here are around 90,000 clones, about 90% occurring once; the ten biggest clones make up approximately 15%.

V usage is TRBV10-3 and J usage is TRBJ2-6; TRBD1 matches at 9 bases. This receptor was obtained from a male donor with acute or convalescent COVID-19. Material for sequencing was peripheral blood. CDR3: CAISGDRVSLSGANVLTF. The CDR3 DNA reads as TGTGCCATCAGTGGGGACAGGGTTAGCCTCTCTGGGGCCAACGTCCTGACTTTC.